This T cell receptor (beta chain) was observed in a study of a mutant IDH1 vaccine in newly diagnosed glioma. Notes on the study in general: Across multiple MHC alleles, approximately 93% of patients had vaccine-induced responses.

Remarks on this clone: Its antigen is unidentified.

The CDR3 is 15 amino acids. V lost 5 bases to trimming and J lost 0 bases, with 11 bases between them. The germline CDR1 and CDR2 sequences are SGHDT and YYEEEE. Sequencing used immunoSEQ multiplex PCR; TCRdb keeps in-frame clones, though not all of them. The sample has about 59,000 clones; about 91% are singletons. Time point defined: baseline, week 1 (first vaccination visit). Documented treatment: pre-vaccination baseline after standard-of-care therapy. Sequences were derived from PBMCs, sampled from a glioma patient treated with radiotherapy, temozolomide or both. The TCR sequence derives from a man aged 50-59 years with glioma. The J gene is TRBJ1-4, the V gene TRBV5-6, with a weak D call TRBD1 (6 bases). This chain's CDR3 is CASRSTGTTNEKLFF. CDR3 coding DNA: TGTGCCAGCAGATCAACAGGGACAACTAATGAAAAACTGTTTTTT. Full variable domain (rest looked up from reference TRBV5-6 and TRBJ1-4): DAGVTQSPTHLIKTRGQQVTLRCSPKSGHDTVSWYQQALGQGPQFIFQYYEEEERQRGNFPDRFSGHQFPNYSSELNVNALLLGDSALYLCASRSTGTTNEKLFFGSGTQLSVL.